This TCR beta chain appears in the sequencing data of a study of metastatic and nonmetastatic thyroid tumors. For the study at large: From malignant and benign thyroid patients, repertoires in blood and in tumor or nodule tissue were compared. Broader study findings: Reported TCR beta diversity, measured in blood and tumor, was significantly higher for malignant thyroid tumors than for benign nodules.

Germline V gene data show CDR1 as MNHEY and CDR2 as SVGEGT. This CDR3 has 12 amino acids. Trimming left V 5 bases short and J 0 bases short, with 5 bases between. This clone is termed medium-sized. Its antigen is as yet unknown. All patients were untreated before thyroid surgery. In the original processing: It was from CDR3 differences across clinicopathological groups that a distant-metastasis classifier for papillary thyroid cancer was built. TCRdb re-processed the PCR reads through MiXCR. The V and J calls and clone size are TCRdb's, not the authors'. In the table there are about 35,000 clones, around 32% of which are singletons.

The sequence came from a female donor with papillary thyroid cancer or a benign thyroid nodule (not recorded which). Some clones in this sample may be carry-over from other donors' samples. Sequencing input: blood. The V and J genes are TRBV6-2 or TRBV6-3 and TRBJ2-7; D unclear. As DNA, the CDR3 is TGTGCCAGCAGTCTTAGCTCCTACGAGCAGTACTTC. Translating it yields CASSLSSYEQYF.